This record looks at one T cell receptor (beta chain) sequence and its context. Here immunoSEQ multiplex PCR was the method, and the copy in TCRdb shows in-frame clones only, minus some. The sample consists of about 59,000 clones, about 94% of them appearing once. This entry belongs to a study of T cell changes during pregnancy in multiple sclerosis. Germline lookup yields CDR1 SGHNT and CDR2 YYREEE (reference sequence). V dropped 3 bases and J dropped 5; count of bases not matched to a gene: 6. The CDR3 has 16 residues. This chain joins TRBV5-4 and TRBJ2-1; 12 nucleotides match TRBD2. This specimen was CD8+ T cells from peripheral blood mononuclear cells, taken after pregnancy. This receptor was taken from a female donor with multiple sclerosis, enrolled in a pregnancy study. This CDR3 is CASSSKGLAGNNEQFF. CDR3 nucleotide sequence: TGTGCCAGCAGCTCCAAGGGACTAGCGGGTAACAATGAGCAGTTCTTC.